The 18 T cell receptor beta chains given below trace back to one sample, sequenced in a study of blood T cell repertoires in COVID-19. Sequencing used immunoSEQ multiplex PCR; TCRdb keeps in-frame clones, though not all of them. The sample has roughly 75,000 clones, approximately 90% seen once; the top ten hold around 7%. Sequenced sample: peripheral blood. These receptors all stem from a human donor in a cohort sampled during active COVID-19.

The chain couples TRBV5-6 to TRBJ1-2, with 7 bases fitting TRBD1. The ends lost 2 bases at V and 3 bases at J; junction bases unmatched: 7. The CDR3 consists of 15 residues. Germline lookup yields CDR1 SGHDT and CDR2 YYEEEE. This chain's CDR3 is CASSFDRAEDYGYTF. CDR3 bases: TGTGCCAGCAGCTTTGACAGGGCTGAGGACTATGGCTACACCTTC.

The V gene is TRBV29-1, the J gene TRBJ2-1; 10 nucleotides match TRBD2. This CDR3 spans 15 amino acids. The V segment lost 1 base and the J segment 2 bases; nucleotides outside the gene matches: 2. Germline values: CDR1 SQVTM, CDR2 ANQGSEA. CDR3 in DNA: TGCAGCGTTGAAGGGCTAGCGGGGGCCTACAATGAGCAGTTCTTC. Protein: CSVEGLAGAYNEQFF.

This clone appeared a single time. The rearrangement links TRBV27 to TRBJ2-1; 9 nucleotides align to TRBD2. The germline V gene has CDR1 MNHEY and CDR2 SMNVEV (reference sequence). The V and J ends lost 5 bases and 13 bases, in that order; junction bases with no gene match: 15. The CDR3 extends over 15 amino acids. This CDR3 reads CASSPTTSGASEQFF. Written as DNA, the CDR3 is TGTGCCAGCAGTCCAACGACTAGCGGTGCCTCAGAACAGTTCTTC.

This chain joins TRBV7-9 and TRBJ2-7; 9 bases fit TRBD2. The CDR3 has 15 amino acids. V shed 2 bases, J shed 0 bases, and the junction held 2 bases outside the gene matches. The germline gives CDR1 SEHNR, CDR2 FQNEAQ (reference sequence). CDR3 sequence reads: CASSLSGGLSYEQYF. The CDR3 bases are TGTGCCAGCAGCTTAAGCGGGGGGCTCTCCTACGAGCAGTACTTC. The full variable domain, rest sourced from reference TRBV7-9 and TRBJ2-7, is DTGVSQNPRHKITKRGQNVTFRCDPISEHNRLYWYRQTLGQGPEFLTYFQNEAQLEKSRLLSDRFSAERPKGSFSTLEIQRTEQGDSAMYLCASSLSGGLSYEQYFGPGTRLTVT.

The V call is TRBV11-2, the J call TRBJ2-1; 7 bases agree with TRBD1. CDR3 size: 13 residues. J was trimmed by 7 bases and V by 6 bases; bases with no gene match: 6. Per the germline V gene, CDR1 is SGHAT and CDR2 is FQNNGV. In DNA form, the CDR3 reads TGTGCCAGCAGGAAGGACAGGTGGAATGAGCAGTTCTTC. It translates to CASRKDRWNEQFF.

The CDR3 sequence: CASSLGTSGFTDTQYF. CDR3 nucleotides: TGTGCCAGCAGCTTAGGAACTAGCGGGTTCACAGATACGCAGTATTTT. The genes are TRBV7-6 and TRBJ2-3; 9 positions match TRBD2. The CDR3 consists of 16 residues. V lost 1 base and J lost 2; bases outside the gene matches: 4. CDR1 and CDR2 (germline): SGHVS, FNYEAQ.

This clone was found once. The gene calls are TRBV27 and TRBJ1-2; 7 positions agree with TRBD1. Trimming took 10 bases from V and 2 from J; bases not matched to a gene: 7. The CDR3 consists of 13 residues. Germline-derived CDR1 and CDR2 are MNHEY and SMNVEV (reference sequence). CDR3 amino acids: CATYRQGNYGYTF. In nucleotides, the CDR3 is TGTGCCACCTACCGACAGGGAAACTATGGCTACACCTTC.

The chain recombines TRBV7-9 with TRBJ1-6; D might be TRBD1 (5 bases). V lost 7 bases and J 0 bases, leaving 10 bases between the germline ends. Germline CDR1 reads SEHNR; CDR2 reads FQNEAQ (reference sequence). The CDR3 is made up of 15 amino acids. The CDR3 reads CASTPQGSYNSPLHF. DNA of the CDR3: TGTGCCAGCACCCCGCAGGGCTCCTATAATTCACCCCTCCACTTT.

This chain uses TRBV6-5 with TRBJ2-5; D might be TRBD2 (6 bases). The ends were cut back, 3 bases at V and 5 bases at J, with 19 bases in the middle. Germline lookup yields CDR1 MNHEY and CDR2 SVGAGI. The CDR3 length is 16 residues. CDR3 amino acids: CASSYFPGGVGETQYF. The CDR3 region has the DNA TGTGCCAGCAGTTATTTTCCTGGAGGGGTCGGGGAGACCCAGTACTTC.

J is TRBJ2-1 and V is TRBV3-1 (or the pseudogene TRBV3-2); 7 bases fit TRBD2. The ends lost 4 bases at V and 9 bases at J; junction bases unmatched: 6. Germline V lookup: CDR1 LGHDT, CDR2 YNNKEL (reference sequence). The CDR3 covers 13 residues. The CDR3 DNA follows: TGTGCCAGCAGCCGGCGGGGCGGGGGTGAGCAGTTCTTC. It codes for CASSRRGGGEQFF.

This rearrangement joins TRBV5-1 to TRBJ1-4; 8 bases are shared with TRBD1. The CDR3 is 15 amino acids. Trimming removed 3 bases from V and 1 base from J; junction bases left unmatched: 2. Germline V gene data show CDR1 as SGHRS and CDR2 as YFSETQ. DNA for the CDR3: TGCGCCAGCAGCTCCACAGGGGGAACTAATGAAAAACTGTTTTTT. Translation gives CASSSTGGTNEKLFF.

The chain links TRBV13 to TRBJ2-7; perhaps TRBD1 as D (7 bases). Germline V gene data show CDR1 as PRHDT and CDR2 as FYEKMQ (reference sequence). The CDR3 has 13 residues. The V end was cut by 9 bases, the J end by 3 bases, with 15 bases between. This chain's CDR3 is CARAGQYDYEQYF. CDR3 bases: TGTGCCAGGGCGGGACAGTATGACTACGAGCAGTACTTC.

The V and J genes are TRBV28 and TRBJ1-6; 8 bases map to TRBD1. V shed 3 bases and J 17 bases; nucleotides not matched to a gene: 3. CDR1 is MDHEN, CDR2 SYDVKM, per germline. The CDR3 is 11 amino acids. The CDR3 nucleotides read TGTGCCAGCAGTTTGGACAGGGTAATCCACTTT. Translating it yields CASSLDRVIHF. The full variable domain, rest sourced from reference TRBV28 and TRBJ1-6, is DVKVTQSSRYLVKRTGEKVFLECVQDMDHENMFWYRQDPGLGLRLIYFSYDVKMKEKGDIPEGYSVSREKKERFSLILESASTNQTSMYLCASSLDRVIHFGNGTRLTVT.

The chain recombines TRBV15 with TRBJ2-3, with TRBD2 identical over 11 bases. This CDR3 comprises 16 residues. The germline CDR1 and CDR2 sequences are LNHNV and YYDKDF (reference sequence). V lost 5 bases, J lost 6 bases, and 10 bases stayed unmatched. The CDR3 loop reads CATSGTLTSGVDTQYF. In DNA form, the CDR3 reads TGTGCCACCAGCGGGACTTTGACTAGCGGGGTGGATACGCAGTATTTT.

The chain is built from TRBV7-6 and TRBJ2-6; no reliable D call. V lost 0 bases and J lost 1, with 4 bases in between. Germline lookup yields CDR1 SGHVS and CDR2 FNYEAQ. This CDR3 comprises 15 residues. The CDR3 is CASSLAVSGANVLTF. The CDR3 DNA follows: TGTGCCAGCAGCTTAGCCGTATCTGGGGCCAACGTCCTGACTTTC. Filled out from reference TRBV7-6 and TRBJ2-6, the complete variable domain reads GAGVSQSPRYKVTKRGQDVALRCDPISGHVSLYWYRQALGQGPEFLTYFNYEAQQDKSGLPNDRFSAERPEGSISTLTIQRTEQRDSAMYRCASSLAVSGANVLTFGAGSRLTVL.

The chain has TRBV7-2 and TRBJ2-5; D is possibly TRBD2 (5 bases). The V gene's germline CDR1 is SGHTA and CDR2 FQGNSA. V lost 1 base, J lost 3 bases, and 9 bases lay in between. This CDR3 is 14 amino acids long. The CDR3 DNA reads TGTGCCAGCAGCTTAGGGCGGGTGGAAGAGACCCAGTACTTC. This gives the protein CASSLGRVEETQYF.

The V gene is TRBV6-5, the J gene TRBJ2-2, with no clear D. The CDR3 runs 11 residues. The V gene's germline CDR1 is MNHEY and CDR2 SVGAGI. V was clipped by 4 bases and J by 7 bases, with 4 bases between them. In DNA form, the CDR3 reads TGTGCCAGCAGTTCCCTCGGGGAGCTGTTTTTT. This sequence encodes CASSSLGELFF.

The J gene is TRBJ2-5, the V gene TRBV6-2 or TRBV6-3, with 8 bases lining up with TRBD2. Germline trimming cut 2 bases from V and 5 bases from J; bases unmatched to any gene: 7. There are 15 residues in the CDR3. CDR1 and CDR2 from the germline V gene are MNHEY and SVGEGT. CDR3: CASSYGGAGVETQYF. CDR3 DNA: TGTGCCAGCAGTTACGGGGGAGCGGGGGTGGAGACCCAGTACTTC.